This section outlines one T cell receptor beta chain sequence together with its context. Per germline, CDR1 LNHDA and CDR2 SQIVND (reference sequence). The CDR3 is made up of 14 amino acids. Trimming cost V 3 bases and J 6 bases, with 12 bases left between them. This sample is part of a study of blood T cell repertoires in COVID-19. Study overall: Acute and convalescent COVID-19 samples came from the United States, Italy and Spain. T cells, B-cell-depleted T cells, or PBMCs provided the cDNA or gDNA that served as material.

Authors' methods: Estimated nucleated cell counts came from reference gene primer amplification. Profiling relied on immunoSEQ multiplex PCR, and the TCRdb table lists in-frame clones only, not all of them. For V, J and clone size, that table is used; D and trimming come from the DNA. The sample has under 250,000 clones, more than 70% seen once. The sample taken for sequencing was peripheral blood. The TCR sequence derives from a woman aged 55-69 years with acute or convalescent COVID-19. The chain employs TRBV19 and TRBJ2-4; D call uncertain. The CDR3 DNA reads TGTGCCAGTAGTATCGACCGGGTATCAAACATTCAGTACTTC. Translation gives CASSIDRVSNIQYF. The entire variable domain, with the rest obtained from reference TRBV19 and TRBJ2-4, is as follows: DGGITQSPKYLFRKEGQNVTLSCEQNLNHDAMYWYRQDPGQGLRLIYYSQIVNDFQKGDIAEGYSVSREKKESFPLTVTSAQKNPTAFYLCASSIDRVSNIQYFGAGTRLSVL.